The 27 T cell receptor beta chains reported below all come from one sample, sequenced in a study of blood T cells in healthy people across ages. A second 7 to 11 cycle PCR used barcoded and J-beta primers. TCRdb reprocessed the 5' RACE reads via MiXCR and lists one record per CDR3 protein. Found here are about 1.1 million distinct CDR3 sequences, around two fifths of them singletons; the top ten hold around 14%. The sample consisted of blood. All receptors derive from a man younger than 30 in good health.

The chain joins TRBV7-9 to TRBJ2-1, with TRBD2 identical over 13 bases. In germline, CDR1 is SEHNR, CDR2 FQNEAQ (reference sequence). CDR3 length equals 15 residues. Unmatched junction bases numbered 3, after V lost 1 base and J lost 9 bases. CDR3 region: CASSLVRLAGGEQFF. The CDR3 DNA reads TGTGCCAGCAGCTTAGTCCGACTAGCGGGGGGTGAGCAGTTCTTC.

The chain recombines TRBV10-3 with TRBJ2-3, with TRBD1 matching 9 bases. The V gene's germline CDR1 is ENHRY and CDR2 SYGVKD. The CDR3 length is 14 residues. Trimming at V came to 4 bases and at J to 6 bases, leaving 5 bases not matched to a gene. This CDR3 is CAISGGTGSDTQYF. The CDR3 DNA follows: TGTGCCATCAGTGGGGGGACAGGGTCGGATACGCAGTATTTT.

Only a few counts were recorded for this clonotype. The gene calls are TRBV29-1 and TRBJ2-6; D uncertain. V gave up 4 bases and J gave up 0 bases, with 4 bases separating them. CDR3 size: 13 residues. Germline V gives CDR1 SQVTM, CDR2 ANQGSEA. The CDR3 DNA reads TGCAGCGTTGGTGACTCTGGGGCCAACGTCCTGACTTTC. It yields the protein CSVGDSGANVLTF. Full variable domain (rest looked up from reference TRBV29-1 and TRBJ2-6): SAVISQKPSRDICQRGTSLTIQCQVDSQVTMMFWYRQQPGQSLTLIATANQGSEATYESGFVIDKFPISRPNLTFSTLTVSNMSPEDSSIYLCSVGDSGANVLTFGAGSRLTVL.

This clonotype has just a few counts. The chain carries TRBV12-3 or TRBV12-4 and TRBJ1-4; D gene uncertain. CDR3 length: 14 amino acids. V dropped 3 bases and J dropped 13 bases, with 18 bases sitting between them. CDR3: CASSFEPRVGGLFF. In DNA form, the CDR3 reads TGTGCCAGCAGTTTCGAGCCCCGGGTCGGTGGACTGTTTTTT.

The gene calls are TRBV10-3 and TRBJ1-2; D is possibly TRBD1 (5 bases). The CDR3 runs to 15 residues. Trimming stripped 6 bases from V and 0 bases from J, with 14 bases between. The germline CDR1 and CDR2 sequences are ENHRY and SYGVKD. CDR3 sequence: CAIRDRDGTNYGYTF. CDR3 DNA: TGTGCCATCAGGGACCGGGACGGGACTAACTATGGCTACACCTTC.

The rearrangement joins TRBV6-5 to TRBJ2-1, with D unresolved. V was pared by 6 bases and J by 4 bases, with 10 bases between. From germline, CDR1 is MNHEY and CDR2 SVGAGI. The CDR3 length is 13 residues. CDR3 in DNA: TGTGCCAGCAGCCCTTGGCGGTACAATGAGCAGTTCTTC. Amino acids: CASSPWRYNEQFF.

This clonotype was found once. The CDR3 DNA sequence: TGCAGTGCCCTAAGGGGACAGGGCACTGAAGCTTTCTTT. Its protein is CSALRGQGTEAFF. The genes are TRBV20-1 and TRBJ1-1, with TRBD1 matching 9 bases. After removal of 6 bases from V and 4 bases from J, the junction contained 6 bases not matched to a gene. The CDR3 has 13 residues. The germline gives CDR1 DFQATT, CDR2 SNEGSKA (reference sequence).

Concerning this clonotype itself: This may be a read error: a much more frequent sequence differs by one nucleotide. This chain joins TRBV29-1 and TRBJ2-7, with D perhaps given as TRBD1 or TRBD2 (6 bases each). CDR3 size: 16 residues. The V and J ends lost 7 bases and 2 bases respectively, with 24 bases between them. Germline V gene sequence: CDR1 SQVTM, CDR2 ANQGSEA. CDR3 DNA: TGCAGCGCGGACTCACAGGGAGGCACTTCAACCTACGAGCAGTACTTC. It yields the protein CSADSQGGTSTYEQYF.

This rearrangement joins TRBV7-2 to TRBJ1-1; no clear D gene. Trimming left V 3 bases short and J 1 base short, with 9 bases between. This CDR3 contains 14 residues. Germline CDR1 SGHTA, CDR2 FQGNSA. CDR3 in amino acids: CASSLDASNTEAFF. The CDR3 DNA reads as TGTGCCAGCAGCTTGGACGCGTCGAACACTGAAGCTTTCTTT.

The CDR3 coding sequence is TGTGCCACCAGCAGAGGCCGGGACAACCCTTCTTACGAGCAGTACTTC. It yields the protein CATSRGRDNPSYEQYF. V is TRBV15 and J is TRBJ2-7; D perhaps matches TRBD1 (6 bases). The V and J ends lost 1 base and 4 bases respectively, with 17 bases between them. Germline CDR1 and CDR2: LNHNV and YYDKDF (reference sequence). The length of the CDR3 is 16 residues.

This rearrangement joins TRBV12-3 or TRBV12-4 to TRBJ2-2, with 13 bases aligning to TRBD2. Losses at the gene ends were 6 bases for V and 5 bases for J; bases not matched to a gene: 9. The CDR3 is 17 residues long. In nucleotides, the CDR3 is TGTGCCAGCAGCCGAGGACTAGCGGGGGAGAGAACCGGGGAGCTGTTTTTT. This gives the protein CASSRGLAGERTGELFF.

About this clonotype: The junction differs from germline at one of its ends, possibly a read error. V gene TRBV12-3 or TRBV12-4 combines with J gene TRBJ1-5, with 7 positions matching TRBD1. CDR3 length: 14 residues. This CDR3 is CASSRGTANQSQHF. DNA of the CDR3: TGTGCCAGCAGCCGCGGGACAGCAAATCAGTCCCAGCATTTT.

In its sample, this clonotype was seen a few times. J is TRBJ2-4 and V is TRBV12-3 or TRBV12-4; possible D gene TRBD2, 5 bases. The CDR3 covers 15 residues. The V end was cut by 1 base, the J end by 1 base, with 8 bases between. This CDR3 is CASSLVRRAKNIQYF. The CDR3 bases are TGTGCCAGCAGTTTAGTTAGGAGGGCCAAAAACATTCAGTACTTC.

This chain uses TRBV20-1 with TRBJ1-2; D perhaps matches TRBD1 (6 bases). The V end was cut by 7 bases, the J end by 4 bases, with 16 bases between. From germline, CDR1 is DFQATT and CDR2 SNEGSKA (reference sequence). This CDR3 has 13 residues. Here the CDR3 reads CSGTQGIGYGYTF. Written as DNA, the CDR3 is TGCAGTGGAACCCAGGGGATCGGCTATGGCTACACCTTC.

The chain couples TRBV7-2 to TRBJ2-1; D is ambiguous. Germline V CDR1 and CDR2: SGHTA, FQGNSA. Trimming stripped 0 bases from V and 0 bases from J, with 9 bases between. The CDR3 covers 16 residues. CDR3 in amino acids: CASSLATESSYNEQFF. In DNA form, the CDR3 reads TGTGCCAGCAGCTTAGCTACAGAGAGCTCCTACAATGAGCAGTTCTTC. Looking up the rest from reference TRBV7-2 and TRBJ2-1 gives the full variable domain: GAGVSQSPSNKVTEKGKDVELRCDPISGHTALYWYRQSLGQGLEFLIYFQGNSAPDKSGLPSDRFSAERTGGSVSTLTIQRTQQEDSAVYLCASSLATESSYNEQFFGPGTRLTVL.

This clonotype has only a few counts. The V gene is TRBV5-1, the J gene TRBJ2-5; tentative D call: TRBD1 (6 bases). The CDR3 has 13 amino acids. Germline-derived CDR1 and CDR2 are SGHRS and YFSETQ. V was pared by 5 bases and J by 3 bases, with 11 bases between. In DNA, the CDR3 is TGCGCCAGCAGTCAGGCAGGGGAAGAGACCCAGTACTTC. This translates into CASSQAGEETQYF.

This sequence joins TRBV5-6 and TRBJ2-1; a possible D gene is TRBD2 (6 bases). Germline-derived CDR1 and CDR2 are SGHDT and YYEEEE. The ends were cut back, 4 bases at V and 7 bases at J, with 18 bases in the middle. The CDR3 has 15 amino acids. The CDR3 DNA follows: TGTGCCAGCAGCCAATTCGGGACTGGGGGGAATGAGCAGTTCTTC. Amino acid sequence: CASSQFGTGGNEQFF.

The chain couples TRBV7-9 to TRBJ1-1; D gene uncertain. Trimming left V 2 bases short and J 2 bases short, with 9 bases between. Per germline, CDR1 SEHNR and CDR2 FQNEAQ (reference sequence). The CDR3 runs 14 residues. The CDR3 bases are TGTGCCAGCAGCTTAACGGCCACCAACACTGAAGCTTTCTTT. It translates to CASSLTATNTEAFF.

This clonotype appeared a single time. This chain joins TRBV6-5 and TRBJ2-3; TRBD2 agrees at 11 bases. The J segment lost 2 bases and the V segment lost 8 bases, leaving 6 bases of the junction unmatched. This CDR3 spans 15 amino acids. CDR1 is MNHEY and CDR2 is SVGAGI in the germline V gene. The CDR3 region has the DNA TGTGCCAGCCACCCTAGCGGGGGGTCCACAGATACGCAGTATTTT. Protein sequence: CASHPSGGSTDTQYF.

This clonotype was counted between two and nine times. This rearrangement joins TRBV7-9 to TRBJ1-1; D is unresolved. V lost 5 bases and J lost 1, with 14 bases in between. Germline CDR1 SEHNR, CDR2 FQNEAQ (reference sequence). The CDR3 length is 15 residues. The CDR3 protein is CASSPTSQTNTEAFF. As DNA, the CDR3 is TGTGCCAGCAGCCCCACGTCCCAAACGAACACTGAAGCTTTCTTT. The full variable domain, completed using reference TRBV7-9 and TRBJ1-1, is DTGVSQNPRHKITKRGQNVTFRCDPISEHNRLYWYRQTLGQGPEFLTYFQNEAQLEKSRLLSDRFSAERPKGSFSTLEIQRTEQGDSAMYLCASSPTSQTNTEAFFGQGTRLTVV.

This rearrangement joins TRBV5-1 to TRBJ2-5; maybe TRBD1 (5 bases). The CDR3 sequence is 15 residues long. Germline CDR1 and CDR2: SGHRS and YFSETQ. V was clipped by 4 bases and J by 1 base, with 14 bases between them. This CDR3 is CASSQETGIQETQYF. The CDR3 region has the DNA TGCGCCAGCAGCCAAGAAACAGGAATCCAAGAGACCCAGTACTTC.

The chain has TRBV20-1 and TRBJ2-1; tentative D call: TRBD2 (5 bases). Between the trimmed V and J ends, which lost 5 bases and 6 bases, there was a span of 20 bases. CDR1 and CDR2 (germline): DFQATT, SNEGSKA (reference sequence). The length of the CDR3 is 15 residues. This CDR3 reads CSASNGLIGVNEQFF. CDR3 sequence (DNA): TGCAGTGCTTCCAACGGACTGATTGGGGTCAATGAGCAGTTCTTC.

The chain recombines TRBV4-2 with TRBJ1-2; 7 nucleotides line up with TRBD1. After removal of 2 bases from V and 6 bases from J, the junction contained 9 bases not matched to a gene. The CDR3 runs 15 residues. From germline, CDR1 is LGHNA and CDR2 YNFKEQ. This chain's CDR3 is CASSQPGQRSNGYTF. The DNA of the CDR3 is TGTGCCAGCAGCCAACCGGGACAGAGATCCAATGGCTACACCTTC.

This clonotype was detected only a few times. The rearrangement joins TRBV12-3 or TRBV12-4 to TRBJ2-7; TRBD1 might be the D (5 bases). CDR3 size: 11 residues. V lost 6 bases and J lost 6, with 9 bases in between. The CDR3 loop is CASRTGSEQYF. The CDR3 coding sequence is TGTGCCAGCAGAACAGGTTCCGAGCAGTACTTC.

J is TRBJ1-2 and V is TRBV10-3, with D possibly TRBD1 on 6 matching bases. CDR3 size: 13 residues. Trimming removed 6 bases at V and 8 bases at J, with 16 bases between. Germline CDR1 and CDR2: ENHRY and SYGVKD. The CDR3 spells CAIRENRAVGYTF. The CDR3 DNA reads TGTGCCATCAGGGAGAACAGGGCGGTCGGCTACACCTTC.

This clonotype has only a few counts. The V and J genes are TRBV12-3 or TRBV12-4 and TRBJ1-1; TRBD1 agrees at 8 bases. The CDR3 spans 15 residues. V dropped 5 bases and J dropped 2; count of bases not matched to a gene: 7. CDR3: CASSPRTGHNTEAFF. CDR3 nucleotide sequence: TGTGCCAGCAGTCCCCGGACAGGGCACAACACTGAAGCTTTCTTT.

This clonotype was observed a handful of times. The chain is built from TRBV2 and TRBJ2-2; TRBD2 is a possible D gene (5 bases). Deletions cut 5 bases from V and 7 bases from J, with 17 bases between. The CDR3 consists of 15 residues. The germline CDR1 and CDR2 sequences are SNHLY and FYNNEI. CDR3 DNA: TGTGCCAGCAGTCCAACCCCTCATGCGGGCGGGGAGCTGTTTTTT. Residues: CASSPTPHAGGELFF.